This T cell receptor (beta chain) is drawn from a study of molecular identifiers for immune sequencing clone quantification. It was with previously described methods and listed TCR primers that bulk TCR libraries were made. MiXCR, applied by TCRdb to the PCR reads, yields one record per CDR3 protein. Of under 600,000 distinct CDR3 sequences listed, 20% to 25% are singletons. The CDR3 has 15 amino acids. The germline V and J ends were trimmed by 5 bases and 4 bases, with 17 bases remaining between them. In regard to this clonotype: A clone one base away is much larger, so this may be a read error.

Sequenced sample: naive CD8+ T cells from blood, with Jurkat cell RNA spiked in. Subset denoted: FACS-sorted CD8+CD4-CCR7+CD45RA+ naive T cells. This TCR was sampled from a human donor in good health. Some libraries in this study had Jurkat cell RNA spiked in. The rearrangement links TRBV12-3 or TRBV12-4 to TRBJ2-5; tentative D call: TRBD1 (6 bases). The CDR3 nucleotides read TGTGCCAGCAGTCCCGATGGTCAGGGGCGAGAGACCCAGTACTTC. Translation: CASSPDGQGRETQYF.